This is a list of T cell receptor beta chains from one sample in a study of PD-1 blockade in classical Hodgkin lymphoma. Sequenced by immunoSEQ multiplex PCR; TCRdb stores in-frame clones only, minus some. The sample lists 13,000 or so clones; roughly 90% were seen once. The sequenced sample was peripheral blood mononuclear cells (PBMCs), obtained at baseline. Receptors were obtained from a human donor with classical Hodgkin lymphoma. The CDR3 runs from the conserved cysteine through the conserved F or W. Each record gives: V gene, CDR3 protein.

>TRBV15
CATSQTGSAYEQYF
>TRBV19
CASVDRGYNEQFF
>TRBV6-4
CASSDSSSGNTIYF
>TRBV7-3
CASSLTYDGYNEQFF
>TRBV6-6
CASSYSQASYNEQFF
>TRBV6-5
CASSPEWGRTQYF
>TRBV19
CASSAIADSTDTQYF
>TRBV5-1
CASRVSSGTNTGELFF
>TRBV10-3
CAISAGGETQYF
>TRBV4-1
CASSQEILRGGNQPQHF
>TRBV20-1
CSARAGPEQYF
>TRBV2
CASSELKGSGYTF
>TRBV6-5
CASSYSAAVTGGCTF
>TRBV5-1
CASSSTTGFQGEKLFF
>TRBV2
CASSQDREDEQYF
>TRBV7-9
CASTLDSVYGYTF
>TRBV5-6
CASQGRRELFF
>TRBV5-1
CASSPQGMEYF
>TRBV27
CASSFRQRSGTGELFF
>TRBV5-5
CASSASGYEQYF
>TRBV7-6
CASTVSGTPGGDTQYF
>TRBV5-1
CASSPGQGPETQYF
>TRBV28
CASSYTLQGSQPQHF
>TRBV19
CASKGIRGFESPLHF
>TRBV5-1
CASSYQKANF
>TRBV7-9
CASSLGVDSRTRTDTQYF
>TRBV5-1
CASSLGTTQAFF
>TRBV29-1
CSGTGRETDTQYF
>TRBV30
CASMTGLGYEQYF